The rows below give T cell receptor beta chains drawn from one sample of a study of post-analysis software for immune sequencing data. Each CDR3 protein is one row after TCRdb ran MiXCR on the PCR reads. Among 650,000 to 850,000 distinct CDR3 sequences listed, under 60% were seen once. The sample was blood. These receptors were collected from a girl between 10 and 17 years old with multiple sclerosis. Each CDR3 is given without its conserved first and last residue. The listing skips clone size in some rows; elsewhere it reads once, few, many or a size class.

V	J	size	CDR3
TRBV28	TRBJ2-7	NA	ASSSTGALGEQY
TRBV7-9	TRBJ2-7	few	ASSLAPGQGTYEQY
TRBV11-2	TRBJ2-7	once	ASSFPSGGAITYEQY
TRBV12-3/TRBV12-4	TRBJ2-7	NA	ASTPDRSSYEQY
TRBV15	TRBJ2-1	NA	ATRHLGSPEQF
TRBV24-1	TRBJ2-7	few	ATRGITSGSYEQY
TRBV7-3	TRBJ1-1	NA	ASSLKAGQGPNTEAF
TRBV13	TRBJ2-1	NA	ASSSLGSVDVNYNEQF
TRBV28	TRBJ2-5	NA	ASRTIAGGETQY
TRBV10-3	TRBJ2-7	few	AISGTSVDEQY
TRBV6-5	TRBJ2-1	NA	ASSYLGSGRGYNEQF
TRBV6-5	TRBJ2-1	NA	ASSYDSYNEQF
TRBV27	TRBJ2-7	many	ASRTFGRRGGDEQY
TRBV3-1	TRBJ2-5	few	ASSPGTGQGY
TRBV28	TRBJ1-2	NA	ASSLVGQGADGYT
TRBV20-1	TRBJ2-1	few	SASGTYNEQF
TRBV12-3/TRBV12-4	TRBJ1-4	NA	ASSRSGTGEGNEKLF
TRBV21-1	TRBJ1-5	NA	ASSKGREESNQPQH
TRBV7-3	TRBJ2-1	few	ASSFLAGEGEQF
TRBV7-4	TRBJ1-1	once	ASSFWGGLTEAF
TRBV7-2	TRBJ2-7	NA	ASSLALAPSYEQY
TRBV7-2	TRBJ1-3	NA	ASSLGRGPRGNTIY
TRBV7-2	TRBJ2-7	NA	ASSLTGVTYEQY
TRBV20-1	TRBJ2-1	NA	SARGQLANNEQF
TRBV12-3/TRBV12-4	TRBJ2-1	few	ASKTSGVFNEQF
TRBV6-5	TRBJ2-1	few	ASSPRTDEQF
TRBV5-1	NA	NA	ASRPLAGPYEQY
TRBV30	TRBJ2-1	NA	AWRVSGSYNEQF
TRBV11-1	TRBJ2-7	many	ASSGLGLAGDYEQY
TRBV27	TRBJ2-1	NA	ASTKRGLDEQF
TRBV7-9	TRBJ2-3	once	ASSLDGGSLTDTQY
TRBV6-5	TRBJ2-4	NA	ASSYSKTGEIQY
TRBV6-6	TRBJ1-4	NA	ASSYVKRNEKLF
TRBV5-1	TRBJ2-7	few	ASSLQTSGSDYEQY
TRBV4-3	TRBJ2-7	few	ASSQDSGGYEQY
TRBV10-3	TRBJ1-4	few	AISEPGGQTNEKLF
TRBV12-3/TRBV12-4	TRBJ1-4	few	ASGLGGINEKLF
TRBV2	TRBJ2-3	NA	ASSDPLASDGDTQY
TRBV13	TRBJ2-3	NA	ASNPGRVADTQY
TRBV6-5	TRBJ1-2	NA	ASKSGNYGYT
TRBV7-9	TRBJ2-5	NA	ASSSGTRSQY
TRBV10-1	TRBJ1-2	few	ASRLHYGYT
TRBV12-3/TRBV12-4	TRBJ2-1	NA	ASSSVPGQKQF
TRBV28	TRBJ2-1	NA	ASSQPQGFWWDNEQF
TRBV24-1	TRBJ2-4	NA	ATSESQGVGNIQY
TRBV12-3/TRBV12-4	TRBJ2-2	NA	ASSLTSGSNTGELF
TRBV4-1	TRBJ2-1	NA	ASSQEGGTLRNEQF
TRBV2	TRBJ2-6	NA	ASLRDKGPSGANVLT
TRBV20-1	TRBJ2-3	few	SARTSGSTDTQY
TRBV11-2	TRBJ2-1	NA	ASSVLTGTSGRGRSEQC
TRBV6-5	TRBJ2-3	NA	ASSYFGPGASTDTQY
TRBV20-1	TRBJ1-3	NA	SARRASGNTIY
TRBV29-1	TRBJ2-1	NA	SVEEAGVYNEQF
TRBV12-3/TRBV12-4	TRBJ2-1	NA	ASSHKQGGDEQF
TRBV10-3	TRBJ2-7	NA	AISKSGQGHEQY
TRBV29-1	TRBJ2-5	NA	SVENPGLPGAVETQY
TRBV12-3/TRBV12-4	TRBJ2-7	once	ASSPPARQGRAEQY
TRBV5-1	TRBJ1-2	few	ASSLSRGDNYGYT
TRBV20-1	NA	few	SAVTGTSGTHEQY